The 20 T cell receptor beta chains below come from one sample, sequenced in a study of control samples from healthy donors and cancer patients. The protocol was immunoSEQ multiplex PCR, while the TCRdb copy is restricted to in-frame clones and leaves out a portion. The table lists 150,000 to 200,000 clones, around 94% of them singletons, with 1.3% in the top ten. Material for sequencing was blood. These receptor sequences come from a woman aged 18-35 years in good health.

J is TRBJ2-7 and V is TRBV6-5; perhaps TRBD2 as D (7 bases). Germline CDR1 reads MNHEY; CDR2 reads SVGAGI. The CDR3 spans 14 residues. Deletions cut 7 bases from V and 4 bases from J, with 17 bases between. The CDR3, as DNA: TGTGCCAGCACCCAAGGGGGGGGACTTTACGAGCAGTACTTC. As protein: CASTQGGGLYEQYF.

The chain is built from TRBV6-2 or TRBV6-3 and TRBJ1-2; no reliable D call. Germline V lookup: CDR1 MNHEY, CDR2 SVGEGT. The ends were cut back, 6 bases at V and 8 bases at J, with 13 bases in the middle. This CDR3 is built from 12 residues. CDR3 sequence: CASSHGPRGYTF. The CDR3 nucleotides read TGTGCCAGCAGCCATGGCCCTAGGGGCTACACCTTC.

The chain recombines TRBV9 with TRBJ2-5; D may correspond to TRBD1 or TRBD2 (6 bases each). Germline V gives CDR1 SGDLS, CDR2 YYNGEE. The V and J ends lost 0 bases and 2 bases respectively, with 8 bases between them. CDR3 size: 14 residues. The chain's CDR3 is CASSVGGAQETQYF. Here the CDR3 DNA reads TGTGCCAGCAGCGTAGGGGGGGCACAAGAGACCCAGTACTTC. Full variable domain (rest looked up from reference TRBV9 and TRBJ2-5): DSGVTQTPKHLITATGQRVTLRCSPRSGDLSVYWYQQSLDQGLQFLIQYYNGEERAKGNILERFSAQQFPDLHSELNLSSLELGDSALYFCASSVGGAQETQYFGPGTRLLVL.

The chain employs TRBV4-3 and TRBJ2-1; D perhaps matches TRBD2 (6 bases). There are 17 residues in the CDR3. The ends were cut back, 0 bases at V and 1 base at J, with 13 bases in the middle. Germline lookup yields CDR1 LGHNA and CDR2 YSLEER. The DNA for the CDR3 is TGCGCCAGCAGCCAAGACCAGCCGGGAGCGTCCTACAATGAGCAGTTCTTC. Its protein product is CASSQDQPGASYNEQFF.

The chain combines TRBV6-2 or TRBV6-3 with TRBJ1-1; D is ambiguous. The V end lost 0 bases, the J end lost 0 bases, and 14 bases lay between the germline ends. CDR3 length equals 17 residues. Germline assignment: CDR1 MNHEY and CDR2 SVGEGT. The CDR3: CASSYSGQDYMNTEAFF. The DNA for the CDR3 is TGTGCCAGCAGTTACTCGGGTCAGGATTACATGAACACTGAAGCTTTCTTT.

The chain uses TRBV7-8 and TRBJ1-3, with 7 bases lining up with TRBD1. The CDR3 covers 18 residues. Germline loops: CDR1 SGHVS, CDR2 FQNEAQ. V lost 4 bases and J lost 0; bases outside the gene matches: 12. This chain's CDR3 is CASSSPGQVLFSGNTIYF. CDR3 bases: TGTGCCAGCAGCTCCCCAGGACAGGTCCTTTTCTCTGGAAACACCATATATTTT.

The chain carries TRBV10-1 and TRBJ2-5; 7 bases agree with TRBD2. V shed 5 bases and J 2 bases; nucleotides not matched to a gene: 5. From germline, CDR1 is WNHNN and CDR2 SYGVQD (reference sequence). The CDR3 has 14 amino acids. The CDR3 nucleotides read TGCGCCAGCAGTCGCGGGGGACCTCAAGAGACCCAGTACTTC. Its protein is CASSRGGPQETQYF.

V usage is TRBV3-1 (or the pseudogene TRBV3-2) and J usage is TRBJ1-2, with D perhaps matching TRBD1 (5 bases). The germline V and J ends were trimmed by 5 bases and 7 bases, with 20 bases remaining between them. The CDR3 has 15 amino acids. Germline CDR1 reads LGHDT; CDR2 reads YNNKEL (reference sequence). The CDR3 loop reads CASSYRPGTRLGYTF. Here the CDR3 DNA reads TGTGCCAGCAGCTACAGACCAGGGACCCGGCTTGGCTACACCTTC.

The V and J genes are TRBV19 and TRBJ1-1; 7 nucleotides align to TRBD1. CDR3 length equals 17 residues. Germline assignment: CDR1 LNHDA and CDR2 SQIVND (reference sequence). V dropped 1 base and J dropped 1; count of bases not matched to a gene: 9. The CDR3 here is CASSIARQGRANTEAFF. For the CDR3, the DNA is TGTGCCAGTAGTATAGCCCGACAGGGAAGGGCGAACACTGAAGCTTTCTTT. Looking up the rest from reference TRBV19 and TRBJ1-1 gives the full variable domain: DGGITQSPKYLFRKEGQNVTLSCEQNLNHDAMYWYRQDPGQGLRLIYYSQIVNDFQKGDIAEGYSVSREKKESFPLTVTSAQKNPTAFYLCASSIARQGRANTEAFFGQGTRLTVV.

This clone was observed once. V usage is TRBV4-1 and J usage is TRBJ1-4; D perhaps matches TRBD1 (6 bases). The CDR3 is 19 residues long. The germline V gene encodes CDR1 MGHRA and CDR2 YSYEKL. V was shortened by 1 base and J by 3 bases, with 21 bases between the two germline ends. CDR3 protein: CASSQVSAQGVGSNEKLFF. The CDR3, as DNA: TGCGCCAGCAGCCAAGTTTCTGCACAGGGAGTGGGGTCTAATGAAAAACTGTTTTTT.

The rearrangement joins TRBV7-2 to TRBJ2-2; 15 nucleotides line up with TRBD2. The CDR3 totals 17 residues. Looked up from germline, CDR1 is SGHTA and CDR2 is FQGNSA. V gave up 5 bases and J gave up 6 bases; unmatched junction bases: 7. The CDR3 DNA reads TGTGCCAGCAGCCTAGGACTAGCGGGGGGGCCGGCCGGGGAGCTGTTTTTT. Encoded protein: CASSLGLAGGPAGELFF.

The V gene is TRBV28, the J gene TRBJ1-4; tentatively, D is TRBD1 (6 bases). V shed 8 bases and J shed 5 bases, with 18 bases lying between them. This CDR3 spans 15 amino acids. Per germline, CDR1 MDHEN and CDR2 SYDVKM. CDR3 loop: CASCSGGALNEKLFF. In DNA, the CDR3 is TGTGCCAGCTGTTCCGGGGGGGCGCTCAATGAAAAACTGTTTTTT.

The genes are TRBV3-1 (or the pseudogene TRBV3-2) and TRBJ2-1, with TRBD2 matching 8 bases. Germline V gene sequence: CDR1 LGHDT, CDR2 YNNKEL (reference sequence). The CDR3 sequence is 14 residues long. Trimming removed 1 base from V and 7 bases from J; junction bases left unmatched: 3. In DNA form, the CDR3 reads TGTGCCAGCAGCCAAGCGGGAGGGATGAATGAGCAGTTCTTC. Translating gives CASSQAGGMNEQFF.

The chain combines TRBV6-1 with TRBJ1-4; D remains unclear. The CDR3 spans 15 residues. Trimming removed 1 base from V and 4 bases from J, with 10 bases in between. Germline V CDR1 and CDR2: MNHNS, SASEGT. CDR3 bases: TGTGCCAGCAGTGAAGAGGTTCAGGATAATGAAAAACTGTTTTTT. Translating it yields CASSEEVQDNEKLFF.

This sequence joins TRBV6-5 and TRBJ1-2; 10 positions agree with TRBD1. In germline, CDR1 is MNHEY, CDR2 SVGAGI. V was clipped by 6 bases and J by 0 bases; unmatched bases: 4. This CDR3 has 15 residues. CDR3 DNA: TGTGCCAGCAGAGTCGACAGGGGGCCTAACTATGGCTACACCTTC. The encoded protein is CASRVDRGPNYGYTF.

This clone was seen just once. V and J are TRBV14 and TRBJ2-7, with D possibly being TRBD1 or TRBD2 (5 bases each). Trimming removed 1 base from V and 4 bases from J, with 11 bases in between. The CDR3 runs 14 residues. The V gene's germline CDR1 is SGHDN and CDR2 FVKESK. CDR3 in amino acids: CASSQVGARYEQYF. CDR3 nucleotides: TGTGCCAGCAGCCAAGTCGGGGCGAGATACGAGCAGTACTTC.

This chain uses TRBV5-1 with TRBJ2-3; maybe TRBD1 (6 bases). V lost 2 bases and J lost 2, with 9 bases in between. CDR1 and CDR2 from the germline V gene are SGHRS and YFSETQ. The CDR3 is 14 amino acids. The DNA for the CDR3 is TGCGCCAGCAGCTTCCGACAGGCCACAGATACGCAGTATTTT. It encodes CASSFRQATDTQYF.

This clone showed up just once. The rearrangement links TRBV27 to TRBJ2-7, with no clear D. Trimming took off 5 bases at V and 0 bases at J, with 23 bases between the two ends. The CDR3 loop spans 18 amino acids. CDR1 and CDR2 from the germline V gene are MNHEY and SMNVEV (reference sequence). Written as DNA, the CDR3 is TGTGCCAGCAGTGTCCGGGTCATCACACGCCTAAACTCCTACGAGCAGTACTTC. Translating gives CASSVRVITRLNSYEQYF.

The rearrangement links TRBV7-9 to TRBJ1-4; D remains ambiguous. Per the germline V gene, CDR1 is SEHNR and CDR2 is FQNEAQ (reference sequence). The CDR3 loop spans 14 amino acids. The ends were cut back, 5 bases at V and 0 bases at J, with 7 bases in the middle. The CDR3 DNA reads TGTGCCAGCAGCCCCCAAGCAACTAATGAAAAACTGTTTTTT. Protein sequence: CASSPQATNEKLFF.

The chain couples TRBV25-1 to TRBJ2-4; D is unclear. The germline V and J ends were trimmed by 2 bases and 8 bases, with 4 bases remaining between them. Germline CDR1 and CDR2: MGHDK and SYGVNS. The CDR3 runs to 11 residues. CDR3 loop: CASSERDIQYF. DNA of the CDR3: TGTGCCAGCAGTGAACGAGACATTCAGTACTTC.